The 19 T cell receptor beta chains presented below share a single source sample, sequenced in a study of blood T cell repertoires in COVID-19. Libraries were prepared by immunoSEQ multiplex PCR; TCRdb keeps only in-frame clonotypes and omits some of them. The sample carries approximately 330,000 clones, around 90% recorded once. Sequenced material: peripheral blood. Receptors originate from a middle-aged woman with COVID-19, enrolled during active disease.

This sequence joins TRBV7-2 and TRBJ1-1; possible D gene TRBD1, 6 bases. The ends were cut back, 5 bases at V and 0 bases at J, with 16 bases in the middle. This CDR3 is built from 16 residues. CDR1 is SGHTA, CDR2 FQGNSA, per germline. CDR3 loop: CASSPSLQGLNTEAFF. The CDR3 DNA follows: TGTGCCAGCAGCCCCTCCCTACAGGGATTGAACACTGAAGCTTTCTTT.

J is TRBJ1-6 and V is TRBV5-5; tentative D call: TRBD1 (5 bases). V was clipped by 7 bases and J by 3 bases, with 14 bases between them. Germline V gives CDR1 SGHKS, CDR2 YYEKEE (reference sequence). The CDR3 is 15 amino acids. CDR3 protein: CASDNSGGYNSPLHF. The DNA of the CDR3 is TGTGCCAGCGACAACTCCGGGGGCTATAATTCACCCCTCCACTTT.

This sequence joins TRBV4-1 and TRBJ1-3; 10 bases map to TRBD1. The CDR3 length is 16 residues. The germline CDR1 and CDR2 sequences are MGHRA and YSYEKL. J was trimmed by 0 bases and V by 5 bases; bases with no gene match: 4. As DNA, the CDR3 is TGCGCCAGCAGCACCCGACAGGGGGCCTCTGGAAACACCATATATTTT. This sequence encodes CASSTRQGASGNTIYF.

This chain joins TRBV27 and TRBJ2-7, with TRBD1 as a possible D gene (5 bases). The CDR3 has 13 residues. The germline gives CDR1 MNHEY, CDR2 SMNVEV (reference sequence). V shed 11 bases and J shed 4 bases, with 18 bases lying between them. The CDR3 bases are TGTGCCTCAAAAACCCACCAGGGTTACGAGCAGTACTTC. It specifies CASKTHQGYEQYF.

This clone has a handful of counts. The chain employs TRBV5-1 and TRBJ1-2; unclear D gene. V dropped 7 bases and J dropped 4 bases, with 14 bases sitting between them. There are 13 residues in the CDR3. Germline values: CDR1 SGHRS, CDR2 YFSETQ. Written as DNA, the CDR3 is TGCGCCAGCTCTTCGTCGGGAGCCTATGGCTACACCTTC. Its protein product is CASSSSGAYGYTF.

The V gene is TRBV19, the J gene TRBJ2-2; TRBD1 aligns across 7 bases. Unmatched junction bases numbered 7, after V lost 5 bases and J lost 1 base. The germline V gene has CDR1 LNHDA and CDR2 SQIVND (reference sequence). This CDR3 comprises 16 residues. The CDR3: CASSEQGTLNTGELFF. The CDR3 nucleotides read TGTGCCAGTAGTGAACAGGGGACCCTGAACACCGGGGAGCTGTTTTTT.

This chain uses TRBV19 with TRBJ2-3; no clear D. In germline, CDR1 is LNHDA, CDR2 SQIVND (reference sequence). Deletions cut 2 bases from V and 2 bases from J, with 8 bases between. This CDR3 is built from 14 residues. The chain's CDR3 is CASSILANTDTQYF. The CDR3 DNA sequence: TGTGCCAGTAGTATACTGGCCAACACAGATACGCAGTATTTT.

The chain recombines TRBV11-2 with TRBJ1-5; D may be TRBD1 (6 bases). With 2 bases removed from V and 3 bases from J, the gap between germline ends came to 11 bases. The CDR3 is 15 amino acids. Germline V lookup: CDR1 SGHAT, CDR2 FQNNGV. This CDR3 reads CASSLSTGNNQPQHF. In nucleotides, the CDR3 is TGTGCCAGCAGCTTAAGTACAGGGAACAATCAGCCCCAGCATTTT.

This sequence joins TRBV7-2 and TRBJ1-4; tentatively, D is TRBD1 (6 bases). V lost 4 bases to trimming and J lost 7 bases, with 7 bases between them. The CDR3 is made up of 12 amino acids. Per the germline V gene, CDR1 is SGHTA and CDR2 is FQGNSA. CDR3 coding DNA: TGTGCCAGCAGCTCGGACAGTGAAAAACTGTTTTTT. Translation gives CASSSDSEKLFF.

V is TRBV5-6 and J is TRBJ1-5; weak D call: TRBD1 (6 bases). Germline lookup yields CDR1 SGHDT and CDR2 YYEEEE. The CDR3 sequence is 15 residues long. Trimming stripped 6 bases from V and 6 bases from J, with 19 bases between. CDR3 sequence: CASTEQGFESQPQHF. The CDR3 bases are TGTGCCAGCACCGAACAGGGATTTGAGAGTCAGCCCCAGCATTTT.

The genes are TRBV2 and TRBJ2-1; D may be TRBD2 (5 bases). Germline V lookup: CDR1 SNHLY, CDR2 FYNNEI. V was pared by 5 bases and J by 8 bases, with 13 bases between. CDR3 length equals 13 residues. The CDR3 here is CASSSGGLYEQFF. Written as DNA, the CDR3 is TGTGCCAGCAGTAGCGGAGGTCTCTATGAGCAGTTCTTC.

This chain links TRBV28 with TRBJ2-3, with 9 bases that match TRBD1. The J segment lost 6 bases and the V segment lost 2 bases, leaving 6 bases of the junction unmatched. The CDR3 totals 15 residues. The germline CDR1 and CDR2 sequences are MDHEN and SYDVKM. DNA for the CDR3: TGTGCCAGCAGTTTACTCGGACAGGGGTGGGATACGCAGTATTTT. This encodes CASSLLGQGWDTQYF. The full variable domain, in which reference TRBV28 and TRBJ2-3 provide the parts outside the CDR3, is DVKVTQSSRYLVKRTGEKVFLECVQDMDHENMFWYRQDPGLGLRLIYFSYDVKMKEKGDIPEGYSVSREKKERFSLILESASTNQTSMYLCASSLLGQGWDTQYFGPGTRLTVL.

This clone was counted between two and nine times. V gene TRBV12-3 or TRBV12-4 combines with J gene TRBJ1-4, with no clear D. The CDR3 totals 13 residues. V lost 5 bases, J lost 4 bases, and 8 bases lay in between. This CDR3 reads CASSRGSNEKLFF. CDR3 nucleotide sequence: TGTGCCAGCAGTAGAGGGAGTAATGAAAAACTGTTTTTT.

A single count supports this clone. The V call is TRBV28, the J call TRBJ1-5; D is undetermined. Germline lookup yields CDR1 MDHEN and CDR2 SYDVKM. Trimming stripped 3 bases from V and 5 bases from J, with 8 bases between. The CDR3 consists of 13 residues. The CDR3 here is CASSLNRDQPQHF. The CDR3 DNA is TGTGCCAGCAGTTTGAATCGCGATCAGCCCCAGCATTTT.

V gene TRBV7-9 combines with J gene TRBJ1-1; TRBD1 agrees at 8 bases. This CDR3 spans 15 amino acids. Germline V CDR1 and CDR2: SEHNR, FQNEAQ (reference sequence). V was pared by 3 bases and J by 5 bases, with 8 bases of the junction left unmatched. The CDR3 region is CASSFSGGAGTEAFF. In DNA, the CDR3 is TGTGCCAGCAGCTTTTCAGGGGGCGCGGGGACTGAAGCTTTCTTT.

This chain uses TRBV4-2 with TRBJ1-1; 12 positions match TRBD1. Losses at the gene ends were 2 bases for V and 2 bases for J; bases not matched to a gene: 6. The germline V gene encodes CDR1 LGHNA and CDR2 YNFKEQ. The CDR3 covers 17 residues. The CDR3, as DNA: TGTGCCAGCAGCCAACCCCCCGGGACAGGGGGCAACACTGAAGCTTTCTTT. The encoded protein is CASSQPPGTGGNTEAFF.

CDR3 amino acids: CASSLGRGGVEQFF. The DNA of the CDR3 is TGTGCCAGCAGCTTGGGCAGAGGGGGCGTTGAGCAGTTCTTC. The gene calls are TRBV11-3 and TRBJ2-1, with TRBD1 matching over 7 bases. There are 14 residues in the CDR3. Germline-derived CDR1 and CDR2 are SGHNT and YENEEA. J lost 9 bases, V lost 3 bases, and 8 bases had no gene match.

Regarding this clone: Other nucleotide sequences from this sample produce the same CDR3. This chain uses TRBV7-9 with TRBJ1-5; TRBD1 might be the D (5 bases). V was pared by 1 base and J by 3 bases, with 7 bases between. Germline V CDR1 and CDR2: SEHNR, FQNEAQ (reference sequence). This CDR3 has 14 residues. CDR3 sequence: CASSLGGLNQPQHF. CDR3 DNA: TGTGCCAGCAGCTTAGGGGGCCTCAATCAGCCCCAGCATTTT.

This chain links TRBV27 with TRBJ1-5, with 8 bases lining up with TRBD1. CDR1 is MNHEY, CDR2 SMNVEV, per germline (reference sequence). With V trimmed by 8 bases and J by 0 bases, 12 bases remained unmatched. The CDR3 sequence is 17 residues long. CDR3 nucleotides: TGTGCCAGCTATGGACAGGGCCACCAATATAGCAATCAGCCCCAGCATTTT. Amino acid sequence: CASYGQGHQYSNQPQHF.